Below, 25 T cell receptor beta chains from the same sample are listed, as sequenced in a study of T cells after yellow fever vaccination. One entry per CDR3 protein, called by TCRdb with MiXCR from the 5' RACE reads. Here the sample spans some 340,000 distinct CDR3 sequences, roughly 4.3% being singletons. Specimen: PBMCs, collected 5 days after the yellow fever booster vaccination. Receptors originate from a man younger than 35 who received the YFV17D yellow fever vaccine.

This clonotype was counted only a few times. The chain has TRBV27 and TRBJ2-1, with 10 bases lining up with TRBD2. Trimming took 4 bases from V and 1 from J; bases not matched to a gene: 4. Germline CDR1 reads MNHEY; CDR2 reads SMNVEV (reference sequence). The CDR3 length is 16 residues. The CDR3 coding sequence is TGTGCCAGCAGTTCCATAGCGGGGGGTTCCTACAATGAGCAGTTCTTC. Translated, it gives CASSSIAGGSYNEQFF.

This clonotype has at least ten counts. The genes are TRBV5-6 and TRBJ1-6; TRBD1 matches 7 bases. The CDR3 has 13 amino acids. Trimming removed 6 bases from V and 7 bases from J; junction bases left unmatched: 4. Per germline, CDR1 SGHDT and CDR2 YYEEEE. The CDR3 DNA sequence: TGTGCCAGCAAGGAAGGGGGCAATTCACCCCTCCACTTT. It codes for CASKEGGNSPLHF.

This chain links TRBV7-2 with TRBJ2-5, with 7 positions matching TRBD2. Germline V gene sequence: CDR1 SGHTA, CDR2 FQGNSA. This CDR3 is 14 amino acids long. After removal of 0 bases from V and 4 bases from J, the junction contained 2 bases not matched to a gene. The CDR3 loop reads CASSLAGGTETQYF. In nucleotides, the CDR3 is TGTGCCAGCAGCTTAGCGGGGGGGACAGAGACCCAGTACTTC. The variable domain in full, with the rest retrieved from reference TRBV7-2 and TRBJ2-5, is GAGVSQSPSNKVTEKGKDVELRCDPISGHTALYWYRQSLGQGLEFLIYFQGNSAPDKSGLPSDRFSAERTGGSVSTLTIQRTQQEDSAVYLCASSLAGGTETQYFGPGTRLLVL.

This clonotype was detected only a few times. This chain's CDR3 is CASSLIHTTGQSSYNSPLHF. The CDR3 DNA sequence: TGTGCCAGCAGCTTAATCCACACGACGGGACAGAGCTCCTATAATTCACCCCTCCACTTT. This chain joins TRBV7-2 and TRBJ1-6; TRBD1 matches 7 bases. Trimming removed 2 bases from V and 0 bases from J; junction bases left unmatched: 13. CDR1 SGHTA and CDR2 FQGNSA come from the germline V gene. The CDR3 runs 20 residues.

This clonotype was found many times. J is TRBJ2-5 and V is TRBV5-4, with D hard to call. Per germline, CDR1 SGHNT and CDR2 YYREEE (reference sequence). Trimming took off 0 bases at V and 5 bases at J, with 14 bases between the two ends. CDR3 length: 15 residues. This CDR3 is CASSLGVEAKETQYF. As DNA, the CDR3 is TGTGCCAGCAGCTTGGGGGTTGAAGCGAAGGAGACCCAGTACTTC.

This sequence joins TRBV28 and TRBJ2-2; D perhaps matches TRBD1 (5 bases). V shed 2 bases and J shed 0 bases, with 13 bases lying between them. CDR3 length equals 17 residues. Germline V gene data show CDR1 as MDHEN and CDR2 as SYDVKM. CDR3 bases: TGTGCCAGCAGTTTACTTATGCAGGGAACGAACACCGGGGAGCTGTTTTTT. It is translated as CASSLLMQGTNTGELFF.

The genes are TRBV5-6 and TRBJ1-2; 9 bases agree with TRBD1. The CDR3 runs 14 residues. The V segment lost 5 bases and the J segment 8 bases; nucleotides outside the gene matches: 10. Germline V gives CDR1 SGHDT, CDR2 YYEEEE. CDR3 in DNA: TGTGCCAGCAGGACCGGGACAGGGCTGAGCGGCTACACCTTC. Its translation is CASRTGTGLSGYTF.

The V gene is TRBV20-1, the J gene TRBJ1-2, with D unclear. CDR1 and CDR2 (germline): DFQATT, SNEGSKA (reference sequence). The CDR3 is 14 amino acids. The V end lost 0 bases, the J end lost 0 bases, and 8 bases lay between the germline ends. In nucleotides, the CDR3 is TGCAGTGCTAGAGAACTTACAGCTAACTATGGCTACACCTTC. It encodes CSARELTANYGYTF.

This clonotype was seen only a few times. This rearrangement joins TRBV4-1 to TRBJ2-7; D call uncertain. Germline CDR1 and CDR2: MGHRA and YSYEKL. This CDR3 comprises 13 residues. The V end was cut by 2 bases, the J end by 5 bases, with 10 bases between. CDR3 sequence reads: CASSQPGLHEQYF. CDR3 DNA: TGCGCCAGCAGCCAACCGGGCCTCCACGAGCAGTACTTC.

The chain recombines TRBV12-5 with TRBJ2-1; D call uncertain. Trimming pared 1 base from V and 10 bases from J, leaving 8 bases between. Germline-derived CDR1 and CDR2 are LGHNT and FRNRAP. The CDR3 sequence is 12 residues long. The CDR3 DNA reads TGTGCTAGTGGTTTGGGCATCATCGAGCAGTTCTTC. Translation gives CASGLGIIEQFF.

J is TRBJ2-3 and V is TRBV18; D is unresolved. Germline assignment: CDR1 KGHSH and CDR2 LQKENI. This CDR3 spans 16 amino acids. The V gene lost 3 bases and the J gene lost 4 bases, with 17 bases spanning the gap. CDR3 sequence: CASSPLSIDTPDTQYF. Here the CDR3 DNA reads TGTGCCAGCTCACCCCTCAGTATCGATACTCCAGATACGCAGTATTTT.

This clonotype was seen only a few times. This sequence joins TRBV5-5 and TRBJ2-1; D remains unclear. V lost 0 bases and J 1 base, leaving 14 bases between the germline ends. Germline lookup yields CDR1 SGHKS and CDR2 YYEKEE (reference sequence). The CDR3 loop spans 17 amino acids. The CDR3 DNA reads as TGTGCCAGCAGCTTGGGATATAGGGCGACGTCCTACAATGAGCAGTTCTTC. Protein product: CASSLGYRATSYNEQFF.

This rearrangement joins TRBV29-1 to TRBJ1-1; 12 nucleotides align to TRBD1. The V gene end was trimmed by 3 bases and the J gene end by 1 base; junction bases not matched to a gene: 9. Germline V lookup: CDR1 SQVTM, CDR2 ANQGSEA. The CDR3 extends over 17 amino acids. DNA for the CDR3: TGCAGCGTTGAGGCGACGGGACAGGGGGCGAGGAACACTGAAGCTTTCTTT. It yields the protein CSVEATGQGARNTEAFF.

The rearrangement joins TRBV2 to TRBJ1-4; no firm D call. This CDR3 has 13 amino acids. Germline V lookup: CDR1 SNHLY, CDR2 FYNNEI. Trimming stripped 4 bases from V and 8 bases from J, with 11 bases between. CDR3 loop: CASSGIAKEKLFF. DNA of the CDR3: TGTGCCAGCAGTGGAATTGCAAAGGAAAAACTGTTTTTT.

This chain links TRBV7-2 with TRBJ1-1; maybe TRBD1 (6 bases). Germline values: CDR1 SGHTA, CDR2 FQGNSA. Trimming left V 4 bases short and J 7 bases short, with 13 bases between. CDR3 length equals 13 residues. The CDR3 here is CASSYGGLGEAFF. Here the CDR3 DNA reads TGTGCCAGCAGCTATGGGGGCTTGGGTGAAGCTTTCTTT.

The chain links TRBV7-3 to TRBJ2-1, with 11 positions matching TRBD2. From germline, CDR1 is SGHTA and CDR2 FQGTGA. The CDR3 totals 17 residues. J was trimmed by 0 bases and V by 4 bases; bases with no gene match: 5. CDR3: CASSSVAGGPSYNEQFF. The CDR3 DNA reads TGTGCCAGCAGCTCAGTAGCGGGGGGGCCCTCCTACAATGAGCAGTTCTTC. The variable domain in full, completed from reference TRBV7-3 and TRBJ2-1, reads GAGVSQTPSNKVTEKGKYVELRCDPISGHTALYWYRQSLGQGPEFLIYFQGTGAADDSGLPNDRFFAVRPEGSVSTLKIQRTERGDSAVYLCASSSVAGGPSYNEQFFGPGTRLTVL.

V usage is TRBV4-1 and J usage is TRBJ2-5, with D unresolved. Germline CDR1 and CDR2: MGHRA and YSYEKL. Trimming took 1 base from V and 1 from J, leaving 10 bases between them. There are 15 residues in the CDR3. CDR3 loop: CASSQVESVQETQYF. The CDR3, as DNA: TGCGCCAGCAGCCAAGTCGAAAGCGTCCAAGAGACCCAGTACTTC.

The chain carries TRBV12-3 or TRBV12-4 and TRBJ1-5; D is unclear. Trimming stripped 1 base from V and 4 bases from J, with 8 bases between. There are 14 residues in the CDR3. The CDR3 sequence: CASSLGGENQPQHF. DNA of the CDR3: TGTGCCAGCAGTTTAGGAGGAGAAAATCAGCCCCAGCATTTT.

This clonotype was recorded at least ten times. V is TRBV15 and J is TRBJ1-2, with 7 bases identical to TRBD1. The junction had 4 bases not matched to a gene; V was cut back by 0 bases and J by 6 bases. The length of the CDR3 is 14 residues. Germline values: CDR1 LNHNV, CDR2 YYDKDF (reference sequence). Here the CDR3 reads CATSREKTGDGYTF. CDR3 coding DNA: TGTGCCACCAGCAGAGAGAAAACAGGGGATGGCTACACCTTC.

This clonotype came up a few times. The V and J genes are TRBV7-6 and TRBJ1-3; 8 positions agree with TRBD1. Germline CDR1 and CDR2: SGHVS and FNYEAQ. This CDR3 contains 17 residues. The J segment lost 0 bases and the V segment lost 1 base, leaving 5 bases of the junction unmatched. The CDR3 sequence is CASSLGGTGGSGNTIYF. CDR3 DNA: TGTGCCAGCAGCTTAGGCGGGACAGGTGGCTCTGGAAACACCATATATTTT.

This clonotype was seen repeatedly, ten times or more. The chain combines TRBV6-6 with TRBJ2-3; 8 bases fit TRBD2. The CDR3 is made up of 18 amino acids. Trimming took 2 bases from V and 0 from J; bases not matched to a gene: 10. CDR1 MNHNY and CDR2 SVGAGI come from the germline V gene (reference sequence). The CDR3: CASSYTFSGGSSTDTQYF. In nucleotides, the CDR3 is TGTGCCAGCAGTTACACCTTCAGCGGGGGATCTAGCACAGATACGCAGTATTTT.

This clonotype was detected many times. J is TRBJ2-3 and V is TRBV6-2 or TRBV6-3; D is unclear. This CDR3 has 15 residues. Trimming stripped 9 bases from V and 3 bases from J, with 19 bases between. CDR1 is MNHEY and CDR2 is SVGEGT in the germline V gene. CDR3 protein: CASHVGSDTTDTQYF. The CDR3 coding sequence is TGTGCCAGTCACGTGGGATCAGACACGACAGATACGCAGTATTTT.

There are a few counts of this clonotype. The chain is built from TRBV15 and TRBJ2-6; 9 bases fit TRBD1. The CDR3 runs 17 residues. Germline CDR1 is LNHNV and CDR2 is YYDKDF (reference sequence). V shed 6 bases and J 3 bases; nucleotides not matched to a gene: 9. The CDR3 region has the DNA TGTGCCACCAGTCGACAGGGGGGGTTTTTTGGGGCCAACGTCCTGACTTTC. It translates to CATSRQGGFFGANVLTF.

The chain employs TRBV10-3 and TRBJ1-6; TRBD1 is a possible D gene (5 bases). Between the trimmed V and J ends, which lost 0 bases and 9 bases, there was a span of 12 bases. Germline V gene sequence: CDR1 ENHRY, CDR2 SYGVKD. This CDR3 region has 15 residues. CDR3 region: CAISESKGPVSPLHF. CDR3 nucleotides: TGTGCCATCAGTGAGTCGAAGGGGCCCGTTTCACCCCTCCACTTT.

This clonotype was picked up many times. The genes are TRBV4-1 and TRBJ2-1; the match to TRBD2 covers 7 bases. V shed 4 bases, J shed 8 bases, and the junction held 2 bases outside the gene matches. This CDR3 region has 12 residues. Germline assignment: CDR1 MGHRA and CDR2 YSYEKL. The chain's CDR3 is CASSPTSHEQFF. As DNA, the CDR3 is TGCGCCAGCAGCCCGACTAGCCATGAGCAGTTCTTC.